Listed here are 21 T cell receptor beta chains from one sample, sequenced in a study of T cell changes during pregnancy in multiple sclerosis. Data came from immunoSEQ multiplex PCR; TCRdb stores just in-frame clones and leaves some out. The sample carries around 64,000 clones, roughly 91% recorded once. The material sequenced was CD4+ T cells from peripheral blood mononuclear cells, taken after pregnancy. The receptors derive from a female donor with multiple sclerosis, enrolled in a pregnancy study.

The chain recombines TRBV27 with TRBJ2-3; 9 nucleotides align to TRBD1. The V gene end was trimmed by 8 bases and the J gene end by 3 bases; junction bases not matched to a gene: 9. The CDR3 has 15 amino acids. CDR1 and CDR2 from the germline V gene are MNHEY and SMNVEV (reference sequence). The CDR3 region has the DNA TGTGCCAGCTGGACAGGGGATTTTAGGACAGATACGCAGTATTTT. Amino acid sequence: CASWTGDFRTDTQYF.

The CDR3 coding sequence is TGTGCCAGCAGTAAAAGACAGGGGCTGGCGACCTATGGCTACACCTTC. It yields the protein CASSKRQGLATYGYTF. The V gene is TRBV2, the J gene TRBJ1-2; TRBD1 aligns across 8 bases. CDR1 is SNHLY and CDR2 is FYNNEI in the germline V gene. The CDR3 contains 16 residues. Losses at the gene ends were 5 bases for V and 4 bases for J; bases not matched to a gene: 12.

The chain joins TRBV27 to TRBJ2-7, with 9 bases that match TRBD2. The CDR3 extends over 17 amino acids. The V gene's germline CDR1 is MNHEY and CDR2 SMNVEV (reference sequence). The J segment lost 3 bases and the V segment lost 6 bases, leaving 15 bases of the junction unmatched. This chain's CDR3 is CASRSLVSSGTNYEQYF. The CDR3 bases are TGTGCCAGCAGATCGCTGGTGTCTAGCGGGACCAACTACGAGCAGTACTTC.

The chain has TRBV5-5 and TRBJ2-7, with 14 bases fitting TRBD2. CDR1 SGHKS and CDR2 YYEKEE come from the germline V gene (reference sequence). Germline trimming cut 2 bases from V and 1 base from J; bases unmatched to any gene: 5. The CDR3 runs to 17 residues. DNA of the CDR3: TGTGCCAGCAGCTTTACTCGGACTAGCGGGAGGTCCTACGAGCAGTACTTC. This gives the protein CASSFTRTSGRSYEQYF.

The CDR3 coding sequence is TGTGCCAGCAGCCCCCGGGGGCAAGAGACCCAGTACTTC. Its translation is CASSPRGQETQYF. The V and J genes are TRBV11-2 and TRBJ2-5, with TRBD2 as a possible D gene (6 bases). V gave up 5 bases and J gave up 2 bases, with 9 bases separating them. This CDR3 is 13 amino acids long. Germline CDR1 SGHAT, CDR2 FQNNGV.

This clone has just one count. The V and J genes are TRBV7-3 and TRBJ2-1; 7 nucleotides align to TRBD2. The CDR3 runs 12 residues. V dropped 8 bases and J dropped 7; count of bases not matched to a gene: 5. The germline V gene has CDR1 SGHTA and CDR2 FQGTGA. The CDR3 is CASGRGRNEQFF. The DNA for the CDR3 is TGTGCCAGCGGGCGGGGGAGGAATGAGCAGTTCTTC.

DNA of the CDR3: TGTGCCAGCAGCGAAGCGGAAGGGTTGGCTTTCTTT. Translated: CASSEAEGLAFF. This chain joins TRBV9 and TRBJ1-1; no clear D. The CDR3 extends over 12 amino acids. Germline CDR1 reads SGDLS; CDR2 reads YYNGEE. V lost 3 bases and J 11 bases, leaving 14 bases between the germline ends.

The chain links TRBV5-6 to TRBJ2-3, with D uncertain. V lost 3 bases and J 6 bases, leaving 11 bases between the germline ends. The CDR3 contains 13 residues. Germline V gene sequence: CDR1 SGHDT, CDR2 YYEEEE. The CDR3 region is CASSSSSSDTQYF. The CDR3 coding sequence is TGTGCCAGCAGCTCCTCGAGTTCGGATACGCAGTATTTT.

This chain links TRBV5-4 with TRBJ2-3, with 7 bases identical to TRBD1. Looked up from germline, CDR1 is SGHNT and CDR2 is YYREEE (reference sequence). V lost 5 bases to trimming and J lost 11 bases; unmatched junction nucleotides: 5. This CDR3 has 11 amino acids. For the CDR3, the DNA is TGTGCCAGCAGTGGACAGGCCCAGCAGTATTTT. Its translation: CASSGQAQQYF.

The J gene is TRBJ1-3, the V gene TRBV11-2; D gene ambiguous. There are 16 residues in the CDR3. Per germline, CDR1 SGHAT and CDR2 FQNNGV. Trimming stripped 1 base from V and 2 bases from J, with 12 bases between. The CDR3 sequence is CASSLGAVYAGNTIYF. CDR3 nucleotides: TGTGCCAGCAGCTTAGGGGCCGTGTACGCTGGAAACACCATATATTTT.

The V call is TRBV20-1, the J call TRBJ2-5; D is undetermined. V was shortened by 6 bases and J by 2 bases, with 4 bases between the two germline ends. Germline V gene data show CDR1 as DFQATT and CDR2 as SNEGSKA (reference sequence). CDR3 length: 10 residues. CDR3 bases: TGCAGTGCGGCACAAGAGACCCAGTACTTC. Translation gives CSAAQETQYF.

This chain uses TRBV9 with TRBJ2-3; a weak D match, TRBD2 (5 bases). CDR3 length: 15 amino acids. Trimming pared 0 bases from V and 2 bases from J, leaving 10 bases between. The germline gives CDR1 SGDLS, CDR2 YYNGEE. The CDR3 protein is CASSVGSGTTDTQYF. The CDR3 DNA reads TGTGCCAGCAGCGTAGGAAGCGGCACCACAGATACGCAGTATTTT.

V usage is TRBV5-1 and J usage is TRBJ2-1, with 10 positions matching TRBD1. The germline gives CDR1 SGHRS, CDR2 YFSETQ. This CDR3 region has 15 residues. J lost 9 bases, V lost 4 bases, and 10 bases had no gene match. CDR3 nucleotides: TGCGCCAGCAGCGGGGGGGGACAGGGGAACGCTGAGCAGTTCTTC. This codes for CASSGGGQGNAEQFF.

This chain uses TRBV19 with TRBJ2-4; the match to TRBD2 covers 13 bases. The CDR3 loop spans 16 amino acids. Germline CDR1 LNHDA, CDR2 SQIVND (reference sequence). V dropped 1 base and J dropped 8; count of bases not matched to a gene: 5. The CDR3 spells CASSIGGLAGRDIQYF. The CDR3 DNA sequence: TGTGCCAGTAGTATAGGGGGACTAGCGGGGCGGGACATTCAGTACTTC.

The chain recombines TRBV11-2 with TRBJ2-7, with 12 bases identical to TRBD1. The CDR3 is made up of 15 amino acids. CDR1 SGHAT and CDR2 FQNNGV come from the germline V gene. J lost 5 bases, V lost 4 bases, and 6 bases had no gene match. CDR3 sequence: CASSWDRGLSNEQYF. The CDR3 nucleotides read TGTGCCAGCAGCTGGGACAGGGGGCTGAGTAACGAGCAGTACTTC.

Of note for this clone: At one end, the junction sequence differs from germline, possibly due to a read error. V is TRBV5-6 and J is TRBJ2-1; possible D gene TRBD1, 6 bases. Germline V gene data show CDR1 as SGHDT and CDR2 as YYEEEE. The CDR3 has 15 amino acids. CDR3 DNA sequence: TGTGCCAGCAGGTTGGGGGCGTCCTCCTACAATGAGCAGTTCTTC. It translates to CASRLGASSYNEQFF.

V and J are TRBV29-1 and TRBJ2-1; 8 bases map to TRBD2. The CDR3 spans 14 residues. Germline V lookup: CDR1 SQVTM, CDR2 ANQGSEA. With V trimmed by 6 bases and J by 4 bases, 8 bases remained unmatched. CDR3 bases: TGCAGCGTGAAGGGACTAGGATCTTACAATGAGCAGTTCTTC. The encoded protein is CSVKGLGSYNEQFF.

V is TRBV6-1 and J is TRBJ1-4, with 9 bases matching TRBD1. V was pared by 6 bases and J by 10 bases, with 9 bases of the junction left unmatched. Germline CDR1 MNHNS, CDR2 SASEGT. CDR3 length: 14 residues. CDR3 region: CASSAGTGLRKLFF. CDR3 nucleotide sequence: TGTGCCAGCAGCGCCGGGACAGGGTTGCGAAAACTGTTTTTT.

This clone was seen a single time. This chain joins TRBV7-8 and TRBJ2-3; D unclear. In germline, CDR1 is SGHVS, CDR2 FQNEAQ. V was clipped by 4 bases and J by 5 bases, with 13 bases between them. This CDR3 region has 14 residues. The CDR3 spells CASSSYAAGDTQYF. The CDR3 coding sequence is TGTGCCAGCAGCTCCTATGCCGCCGGAGATACGCAGTATTTT. Based on the CDR3 plus reference TRBV7-8 and TRBJ2-3, the full variable domain is GAGVSQSPRYKVAKRGQDVALRCDPISGHVSLFWYQQALGQGPEFLTYFQNEAQLDKSGLPSDRFFAERPEGSVSTLKIQRTQQEDSAVYLCASSSYAAGDTQYFGPGTRLTVL.

The chain couples TRBV6-1 to TRBJ2-2; unclear D gene. V shed 7 bases and J shed 0 bases, with 6 bases lying between them. CDR1 and CDR2 from the germline V gene are MNHNS and SASEGT. The CDR3 spans 13 residues. CDR3 nucleotides: TGTGCCAGCAAACGGTCGAACACCGGGGAGCTGTTTTTT. Protein product: CASKRSNTGELFF.

The chain has TRBV29-1 and TRBJ2-7, with D unclear. V was cut by 4 bases and J by 6 bases, with 13 bases left in between. Germline CDR1 is SQVTM and CDR2 is ANQGSEA. This CDR3 has 12 residues. DNA for the CDR3: TGCAGCGTTGCTTCCTCCTCGGTCGAGCAGTACTTC. Residues: CSVASSSVEQYF.